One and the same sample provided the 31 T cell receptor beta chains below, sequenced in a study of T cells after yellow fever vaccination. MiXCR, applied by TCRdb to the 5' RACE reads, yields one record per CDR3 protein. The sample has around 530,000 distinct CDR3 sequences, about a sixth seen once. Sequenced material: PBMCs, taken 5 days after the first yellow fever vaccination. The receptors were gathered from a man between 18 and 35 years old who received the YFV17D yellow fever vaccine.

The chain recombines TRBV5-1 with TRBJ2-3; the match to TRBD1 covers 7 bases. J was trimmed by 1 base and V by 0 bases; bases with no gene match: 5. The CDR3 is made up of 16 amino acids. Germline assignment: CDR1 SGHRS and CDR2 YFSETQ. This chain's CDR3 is CASSLGGTARTDTQYF. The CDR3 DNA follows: TGCGCCAGCAGCTTGGGAGGGACAGCCCGCACAGATACGCAGTATTTT.

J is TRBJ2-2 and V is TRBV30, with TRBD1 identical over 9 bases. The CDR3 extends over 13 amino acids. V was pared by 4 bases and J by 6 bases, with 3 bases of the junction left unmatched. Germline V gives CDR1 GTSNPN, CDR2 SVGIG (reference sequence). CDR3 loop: CAWTGTGPGELFF. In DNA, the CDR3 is TGTGCCTGGACCGGGACAGGGCCCGGGGAGCTGTTTTTT.

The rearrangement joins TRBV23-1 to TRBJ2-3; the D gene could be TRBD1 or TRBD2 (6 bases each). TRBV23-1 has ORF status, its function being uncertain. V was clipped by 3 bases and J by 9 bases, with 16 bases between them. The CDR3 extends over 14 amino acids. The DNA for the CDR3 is TGCGCCAGCAGTCAGGACTACAAAGGGGGGACGCAGTATTTT. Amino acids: CASSQDYKGGTQYF.

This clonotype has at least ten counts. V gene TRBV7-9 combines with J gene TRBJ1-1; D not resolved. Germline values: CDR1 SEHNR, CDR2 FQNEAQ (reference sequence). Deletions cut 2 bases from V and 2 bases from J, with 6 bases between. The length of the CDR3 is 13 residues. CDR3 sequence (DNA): TGTGCCAGCAGCTTATTGGTAAACACTGAAGCTTTCTTT. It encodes CASSLLVNTEAFF.

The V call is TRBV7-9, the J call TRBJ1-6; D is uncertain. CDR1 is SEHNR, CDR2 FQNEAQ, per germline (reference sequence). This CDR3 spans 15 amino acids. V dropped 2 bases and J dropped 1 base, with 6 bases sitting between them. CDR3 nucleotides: TGTGCCAGCAGCTTAAGAACTTCCTATAATTCACCCCTCCACTTT. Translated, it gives CASSLRTSYNSPLHF.

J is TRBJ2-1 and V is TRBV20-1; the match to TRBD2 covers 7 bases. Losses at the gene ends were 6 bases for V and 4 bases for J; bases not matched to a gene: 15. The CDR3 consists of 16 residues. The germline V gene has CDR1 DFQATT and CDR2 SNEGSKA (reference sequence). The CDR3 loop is CSARGQTAGVYNEQFF. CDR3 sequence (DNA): TGCAGTGCCCGAGGCCAAACGGCGGGGGTTTACAATGAGCAGTTCTTC.

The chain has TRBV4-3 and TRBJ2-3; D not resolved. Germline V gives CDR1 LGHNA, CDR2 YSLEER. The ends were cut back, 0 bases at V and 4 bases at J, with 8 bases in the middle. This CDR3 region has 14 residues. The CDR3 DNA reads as TGCGCCAGCAGCCAAGAACCTAATTCAGATACGCAGTATTTT. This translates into CASSQEPNSDTQYF.

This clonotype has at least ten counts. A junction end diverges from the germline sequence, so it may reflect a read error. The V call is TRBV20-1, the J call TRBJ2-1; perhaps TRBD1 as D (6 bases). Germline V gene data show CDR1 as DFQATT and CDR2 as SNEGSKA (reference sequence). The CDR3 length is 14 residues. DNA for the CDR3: TGCAGTGCCAGAGCGGACAGCTCCTACAATGAGCAGTTCTTC. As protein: CSARADSSYNEQFF.

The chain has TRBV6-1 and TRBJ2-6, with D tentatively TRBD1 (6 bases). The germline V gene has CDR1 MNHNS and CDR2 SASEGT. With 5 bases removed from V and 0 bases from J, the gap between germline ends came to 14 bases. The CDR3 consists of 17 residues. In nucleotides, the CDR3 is TGTGCCAGCAGTCAATGGACAGTTGACTCTGGGGCCAACGTCCTGACTTTC. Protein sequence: CASSQWTVDSGANVLTF.

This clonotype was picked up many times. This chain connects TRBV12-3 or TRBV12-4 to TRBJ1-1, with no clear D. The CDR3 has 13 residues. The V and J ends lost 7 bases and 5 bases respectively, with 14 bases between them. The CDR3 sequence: CASTAESRTEAFF. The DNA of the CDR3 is TGTGCCAGCACCGCGGAATCGAGGACTGAAGCTTTCTTT.

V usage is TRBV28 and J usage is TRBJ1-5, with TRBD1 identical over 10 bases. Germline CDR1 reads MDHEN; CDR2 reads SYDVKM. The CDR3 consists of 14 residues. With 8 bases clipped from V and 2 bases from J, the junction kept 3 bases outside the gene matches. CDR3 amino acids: CASVGTGGNQPQHF. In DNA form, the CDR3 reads TGTGCCAGCGTCGGGACAGGGGGCAATCAGCCCCAGCATTTT.

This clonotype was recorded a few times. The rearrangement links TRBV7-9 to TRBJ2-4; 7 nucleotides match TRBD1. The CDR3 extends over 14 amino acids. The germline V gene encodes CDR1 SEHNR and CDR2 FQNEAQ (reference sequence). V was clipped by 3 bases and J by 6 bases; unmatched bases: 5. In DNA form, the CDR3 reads TGTGCCAGCAGCTTTACAACAGGGGTAAACATTCAGTACTTC. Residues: CASSFTTGVNIQYF.

CDR3 nucleotide sequence: TGTGCCAGCAGTTGGGCCTACAATCAGCCCCAGCATTTT. Its translation: CASSWAYNQPQHF. The rearrangement uses TRBV27 and TRBJ1-5; unclear D gene. Trimming cost V 4 bases and J 3 bases, with 7 bases left between them. Germline CDR1 is MNHEY and CDR2 is SMNVEV (reference sequence). This CDR3 is 13 amino acids long.

The CDR3 is CASSSPSRNEKLFF. The DNA for the CDR3 is TGTGCCAGCAGCTCCCCGTCTAGAAATGAAAAACTGTTTTTT. The gene calls are TRBV11-2 and TRBJ1-4, with D unclear. V gave up 4 bases and J gave up 5 bases, with 11 bases separating them. The V gene's germline CDR1 is SGHAT and CDR2 FQNNGV. The CDR3 sequence is 14 residues long.

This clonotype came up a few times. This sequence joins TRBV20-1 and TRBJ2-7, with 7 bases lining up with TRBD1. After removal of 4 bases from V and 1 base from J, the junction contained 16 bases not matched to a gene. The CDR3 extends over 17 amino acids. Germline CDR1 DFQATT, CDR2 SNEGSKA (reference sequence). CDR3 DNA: TGCAGTGCTACTCCGGGGACGGAGACAGGGTTTTCCTACGAGCAGTACTTC. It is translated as CSATPGTETGFSYEQYF.

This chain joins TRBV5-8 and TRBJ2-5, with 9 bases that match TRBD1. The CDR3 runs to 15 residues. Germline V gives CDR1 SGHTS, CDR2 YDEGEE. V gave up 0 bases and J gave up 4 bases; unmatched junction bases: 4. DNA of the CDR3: TGTGCCAGCAGCTTGGTGGGGACAGGGATAGAGACCCAGTACTTC. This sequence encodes CASSLVGTGIETQYF. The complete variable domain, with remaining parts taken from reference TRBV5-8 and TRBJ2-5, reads EAGVTQSPTHLIKTRGQQATLRCSPISGHTSVYWYQQALGLGLQFLLWYDEGEERNRGNFPPRFSGRQFPNYSSELNVNALELEDSALYLCASSLVGTGIETQYFGPGTRLLVL.

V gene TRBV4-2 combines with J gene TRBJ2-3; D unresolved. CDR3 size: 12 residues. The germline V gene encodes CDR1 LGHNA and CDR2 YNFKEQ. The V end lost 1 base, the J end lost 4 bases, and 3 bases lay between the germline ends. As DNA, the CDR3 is TGTGCCAGCAGCCAAGTCCCAGATACGCAGTATTTT. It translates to CASSQVPDTQYF.

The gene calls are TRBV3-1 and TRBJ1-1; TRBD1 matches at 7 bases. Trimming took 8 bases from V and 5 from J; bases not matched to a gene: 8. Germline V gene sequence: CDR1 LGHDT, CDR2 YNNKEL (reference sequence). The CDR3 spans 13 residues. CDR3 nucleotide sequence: TGTGCCAGCGGCAACAGGGGCATGACTGAAGCTTTCTTT. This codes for CASGNRGMTEAFF. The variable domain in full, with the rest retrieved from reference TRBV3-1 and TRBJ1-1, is DTAVSQTPKYLVTQMGNDKSIKCEQNLGHDTMYWYKQDSKKFLKIMFSYNNKELIINETVPNRFSPKSPDKAHLNLHINSLELGDSAVYFCASGNRGMTEAFFGQGTRLTVV.

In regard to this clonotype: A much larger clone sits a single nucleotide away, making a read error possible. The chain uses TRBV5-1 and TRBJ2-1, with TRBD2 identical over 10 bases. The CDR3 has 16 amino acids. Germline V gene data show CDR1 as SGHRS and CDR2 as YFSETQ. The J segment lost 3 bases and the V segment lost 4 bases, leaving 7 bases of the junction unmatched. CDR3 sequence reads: CASSVSGGTYYNEQFF. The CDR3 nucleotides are TGCGCCAGCAGCGTTAGCGGGGGGACCTACTACAATGAGCAGTTCTTC.

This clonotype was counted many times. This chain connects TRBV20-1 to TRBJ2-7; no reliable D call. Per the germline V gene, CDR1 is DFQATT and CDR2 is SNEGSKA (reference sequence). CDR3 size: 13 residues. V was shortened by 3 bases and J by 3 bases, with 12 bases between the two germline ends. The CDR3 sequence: CSARSYSGYEQYF. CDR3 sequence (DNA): TGCAGTGCTAGGTCCTATTCGGGCTACGAGCAGTACTTC.

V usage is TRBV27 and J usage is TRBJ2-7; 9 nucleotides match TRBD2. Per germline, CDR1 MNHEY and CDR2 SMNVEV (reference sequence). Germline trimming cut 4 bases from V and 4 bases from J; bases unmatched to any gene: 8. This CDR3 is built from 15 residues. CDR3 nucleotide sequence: TGTGCCAGCAGTTCCCAGTCTAGCGGGGTGTACGAGCAGTACTTC. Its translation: CASSSQSSGVYEQYF.

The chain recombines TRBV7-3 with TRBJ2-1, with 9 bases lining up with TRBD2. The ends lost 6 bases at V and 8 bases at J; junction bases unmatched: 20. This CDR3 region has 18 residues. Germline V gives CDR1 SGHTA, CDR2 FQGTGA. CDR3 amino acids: CASSSPQGRGGFVDEQFF. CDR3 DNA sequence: TGTGCCAGCAGTTCCCCTCAAGGGCGGGGGGGCTTTGTAGATGAGCAGTTCTTC.

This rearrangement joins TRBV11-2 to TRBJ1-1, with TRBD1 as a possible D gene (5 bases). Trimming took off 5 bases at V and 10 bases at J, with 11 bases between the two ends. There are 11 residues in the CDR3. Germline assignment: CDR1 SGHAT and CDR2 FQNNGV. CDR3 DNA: TGTGCCAGCAGCGGTGGGGCAGGAGCTTTCTTT. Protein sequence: CASSGGAGAFF.

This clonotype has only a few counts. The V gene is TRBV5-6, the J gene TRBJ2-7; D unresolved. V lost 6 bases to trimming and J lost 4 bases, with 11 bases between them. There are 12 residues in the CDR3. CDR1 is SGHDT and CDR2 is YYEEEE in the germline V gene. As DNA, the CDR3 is TGTGCCAGCAATTGGAACGGATACGAGCAGTACTTC. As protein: CASNWNGYEQYF. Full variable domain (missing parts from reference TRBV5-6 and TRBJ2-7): DAGVTQSPTHLIKTRGQQVTLRCSPKSGHDTVSWYQQALGQGPQFIFQYYEEEERQRGNFPDRFSGHQFPNYSSELNVNALLLGDSALYLCASNWNGYEQYFGPGTRLTVT.

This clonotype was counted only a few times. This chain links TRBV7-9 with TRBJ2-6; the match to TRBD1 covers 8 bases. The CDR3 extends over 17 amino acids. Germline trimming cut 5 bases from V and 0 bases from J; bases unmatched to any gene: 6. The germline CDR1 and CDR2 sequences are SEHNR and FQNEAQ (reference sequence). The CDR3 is CASSPRGLDSGANVLTF. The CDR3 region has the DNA TGTGCCAGCAGCCCCAGGGGGCTTGACTCTGGGGCCAACGTCCTGACTTTC.

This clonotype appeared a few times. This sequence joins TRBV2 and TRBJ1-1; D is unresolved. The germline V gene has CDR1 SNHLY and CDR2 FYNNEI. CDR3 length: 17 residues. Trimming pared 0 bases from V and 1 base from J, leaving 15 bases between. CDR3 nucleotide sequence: TGTGCCAGCAGTGAAGCGACGCTATTTGATAAGAACACTGAAGCTTTCTTT. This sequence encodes CASSEATLFDKNTEAFF.

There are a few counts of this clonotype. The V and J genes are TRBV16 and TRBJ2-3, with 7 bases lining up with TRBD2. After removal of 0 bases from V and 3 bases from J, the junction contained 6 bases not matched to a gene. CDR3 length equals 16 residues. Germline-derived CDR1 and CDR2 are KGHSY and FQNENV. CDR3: CASSQSRGEGTDTQYF. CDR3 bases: TGTGCCAGCAGCCAATCACGAGGGGAGGGGACAGATACGCAGTATTTT.

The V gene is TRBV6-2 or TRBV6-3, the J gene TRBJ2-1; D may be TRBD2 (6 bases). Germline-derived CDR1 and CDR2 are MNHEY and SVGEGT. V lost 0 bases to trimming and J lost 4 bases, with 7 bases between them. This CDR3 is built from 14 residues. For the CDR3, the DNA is TGTGCCAGCAGTTACTCCGGGAGTTACAATGAGCAGTTCTTC. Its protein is CASSYSGSYNEQFF.

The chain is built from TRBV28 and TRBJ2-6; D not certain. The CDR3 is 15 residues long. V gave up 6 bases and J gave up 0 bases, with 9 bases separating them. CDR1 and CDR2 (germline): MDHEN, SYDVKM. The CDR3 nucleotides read TGTGCCAGCAGGGACGGAAGCTCTGGGGCCAACGTCCTGACTTTC. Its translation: CASRDGSSGANVLTF.

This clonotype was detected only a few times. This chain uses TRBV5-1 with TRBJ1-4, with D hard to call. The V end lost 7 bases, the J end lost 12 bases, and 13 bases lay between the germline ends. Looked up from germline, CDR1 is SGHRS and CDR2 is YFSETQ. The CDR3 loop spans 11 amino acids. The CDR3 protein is CASSAGGELFF. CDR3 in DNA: TGCGCCAGCTCCGCAGGAGGCGAACTGTTTTTT.

This chain's CDR3 is CASSSRGGRDTQYF. In nucleotides, the CDR3 is TGTGCCAGCAGCTCCCGGGGGGGCCGAGATACGCAGTATTTT. V usage is TRBV7-2 and J usage is TRBJ2-3, with 8 bases matching TRBD2. The CDR3 covers 14 residues. CDR1 is SGHTA, CDR2 FQGNSA, per germline. Germline trimming cut 4 bases from V and 5 bases from J; bases unmatched to any gene: 5.